This TCR beta chain was identified in a study of blood T cell repertoires in COVID-19. Turning to the study itself: Acute and convalescent COVID-19 samples came from the United States, Italy and Spain. PBMCs, B-cell-depleted T cells, or T cells were the source of the cDNA or gDNA that made up the material.

Original data processing: Amplification of reference gene primers was used by the study to estimate nucleated cell counts. Generated by immunoSEQ multiplex PCR, the TCRdb table keeps only in-frame clones and is missing some. The V and J calls and clone size are taken from that table; D and trimming were inferred from the DNA. The data show 72,000 or so clones, about 93% seen once. CDR3 length: 15 amino acids. V was clipped by 8 bases and J by 4 bases, with 18 bases between them. In germline, CDR1 is MNHEY, CDR2 SVGAGI. The V and J genes are TRBV6-5 and TRBJ1-3; D call uncertain. The sequence derives from a woman aged 80 or over with acute or convalescent COVID-19. The sequenced material came from peripheral blood. The CDR3 spells CASVSRGLGGNTIYF. The CDR3, as DNA: TGTGCCAGCGTATCCAGAGGGTTGGGGGGAAACACCATATATTTT.